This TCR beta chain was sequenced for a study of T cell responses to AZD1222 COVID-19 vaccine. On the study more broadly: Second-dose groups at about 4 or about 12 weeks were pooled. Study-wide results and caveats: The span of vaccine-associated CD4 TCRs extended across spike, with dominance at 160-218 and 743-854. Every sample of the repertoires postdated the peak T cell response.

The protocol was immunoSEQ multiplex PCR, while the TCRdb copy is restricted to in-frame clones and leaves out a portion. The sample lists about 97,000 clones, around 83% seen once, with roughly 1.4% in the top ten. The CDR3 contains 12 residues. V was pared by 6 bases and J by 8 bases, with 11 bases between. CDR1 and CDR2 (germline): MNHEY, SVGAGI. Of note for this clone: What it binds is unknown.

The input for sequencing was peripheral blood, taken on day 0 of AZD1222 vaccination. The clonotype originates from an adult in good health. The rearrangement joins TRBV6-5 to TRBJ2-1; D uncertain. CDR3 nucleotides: TGTGCCAGCAGGGCATCGTCAGATGAGCAGTTCTTC. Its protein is CASRASSDEQFF.